The 18 T cell receptor beta chains listed next were all sequenced from one sample in a study of T cells in tuberculosis. The method was immunoSEQ multiplex PCR; TCRdb's version includes in-frame clones alone and lacks a portion of them. The data show about 34,000 clones, 93% seen once. Stated time point: new active TB diagnosis, blood taken before or within 7 days of starting treatment. The sample here was PBMCs, taken at tuberculosis diagnosis. The receptor source for this set is an adult with tuberculosis.

The chain couples TRBV11-2 to TRBJ2-1; 11 bases align to TRBD2. V dropped 5 bases and J dropped 5; count of bases not matched to a gene: 8. The CDR3 contains 16 residues. Germline lookup yields CDR1 SGHAT and CDR2 FQNNGV. The CDR3 loop reads CASSIRVGLADNEQFF. CDR3 coding DNA: TGTGCCAGCAGCATTAGGGTGGGACTAGCGGACAATGAGCAGTTCTTC.

J is TRBJ1-4 and V is TRBV6-5, with a possible D match to TRBD1 (5 bases). V lost 0 bases and J 7 bases, leaving 12 bases between the germline ends. Germline CDR1 MNHEY, CDR2 SVGAGI. The CDR3 is 15 amino acids. CDR3 protein: CASSYSLGGAEKLFF. CDR3 DNA: TGTGCCAGCAGTTACTCGCTGGGAGGGGCTGAAAAACTGTTTTTT.

The chain links TRBV30 to TRBJ1-4, with 9 nucleotides matching TRBD1. The CDR3 has 12 residues. V was pared by 8 bases and J by 6 bases, with 4 bases of the junction left unmatched. CDR1 and CDR2 (germline): GTSNPN, SVGIG (reference sequence). The CDR3: CAGDRVDEKLFF. The CDR3 bases are TGTGCCGGGGACAGGGTGGATGAAAAACTGTTTTTT.

This sequence joins TRBV10-1 and TRBJ2-2; TRBD1 agrees at 9 bases. The CDR3 extends over 14 amino acids. The germline V gene encodes CDR1 WNHNN and CDR2 SYGVQD (reference sequence). The trim removed 6 bases at V and 11 bases at J, leaving 10 bases unmatched. The CDR3 coding sequence is TGCGCCAGCAGCGCGACGCGACAGGGGGGTGAGCTGTTTTTT. It translates to CASSATRQGGELFF.

The chain joins TRBV19 to TRBJ2-7, with 10 bases fitting TRBD1. This CDR3 comprises 13 residues. Per germline, CDR1 LNHDA and CDR2 SQIVND (reference sequence). The V segment lost 4 bases and the J segment 4 bases; nucleotides outside the gene matches: 1. This CDR3 reads CASSTGQGYEQYF. The CDR3 DNA follows: TGTGCCAGTAGTACGGGACAGGGGTACGAGCAGTACTTC.

The chain joins TRBV2 to TRBJ2-5; 12 nucleotides agree with TRBD1. The CDR3 has 14 amino acids. V lost 7 bases and J lost 5; bases outside the gene matches: 5. CDR1 is SNHLY, CDR2 FYNNEI, per germline. The CDR3 DNA follows: TGTGCCAGCATCCGGGACAGGGGGCTGGAGACCCAGTACTTC. The encoded protein is CASIRDRGLETQYF.

The chain employs TRBV5-4 and TRBJ2-7; D perhaps matches TRBD2 (5 bases). CDR1 is SGHNT and CDR2 is YYREEE in the germline V gene (reference sequence). The CDR3 is 12 residues long. V lost 4 bases and J 2 bases, leaving 7 bases between the germline ends. This chain's CDR3 is CASSPGAYEQYF. CDR3 sequence (DNA): TGTGCCAGCAGCCCCGGGGCCTACGAGCAGTACTTC.

The rearrangement joins TRBV11-2 to TRBJ1-1, with D perhaps TRBD1 (6 bases). The CDR3 consists of 12 residues. The V end lost 3 bases, the J end lost 8 bases, and 10 bases lay between the germline ends. CDR1 is SGHAT and CDR2 is FQNNGV in the germline V gene. In nucleotides, the CDR3 is TGTGCCAGCAGCTTTTACAGGGACGAAGCTTTCTTT. Its translation: CASSFYRDEAFF.

The J gene is TRBJ1-2, the V gene TRBV27; D unclear. Germline-derived CDR1 and CDR2 are MNHEY and SMNVEV (reference sequence). V lost 2 bases and J lost 4, with 8 bases in between. This CDR3 has 13 amino acids. CDR3 sequence (DNA): TGTGCCAGCAGTTTAGGAGTAAGCTATGGCTACACCTTC. Translating it yields CASSLGVSYGYTF.

This chain joins TRBV6-5 and TRBJ2-5; D is unresolved. Trimming removed 3 bases from V and 2 bases from J, with 13 bases in between. The CDR3 totals 15 residues. Germline V lookup: CDR1 MNHEY, CDR2 SVGAGI. The chain's CDR3 is CASSYGLSDQETQYF. In DNA, the CDR3 is TGTGCCAGCAGTTATGGCCTCAGCGATCAAGAGACCCAGTACTTC.

The chain employs TRBV4-2 and TRBJ1-3; a possible D gene is TRBD1 (5 bases). The CDR3 has 18 residues. Germline assignment: CDR1 LGHNA and CDR2 YNFKEQ. V was trimmed by 2 bases and J by 1 base, leaving 18 bases between them. The CDR3 loop is CASSQRRDAVSSGNTIYF. For the CDR3, the DNA is TGTGCCAGCAGCCAAAGGCGGGACGCGGTCTCGTCTGGAAACACCATATATTTT.

This chain uses TRBV2 with TRBJ2-7; D is unresolved. The CDR3 loop spans 13 amino acids. Looked up from germline, CDR1 is SNHLY and CDR2 is FYNNEI. Trimming removed 6 bases at V and 1 base at J, with 10 bases between. CDR3 sequence reads: CASRRLLSYEQYF. In DNA form, the CDR3 reads TGTGCCAGCAGGCGACTCCTATCCTACGAGCAGTACTTC.

V usage is TRBV4-1 and J usage is TRBJ1-1; D is unresolved. Trimming shortened V by 0 bases and J by 4 bases, and 12 bases separated the two germline ends. This CDR3 has 15 residues. The germline gives CDR1 MGHRA, CDR2 YSYEKL. CDR3 in DNA: TGCGCCAGCAGCCAAGAACCACCCGGCGGCACTGAAGCTTTCTTT. It translates to CASSQEPPGGTEAFF.

V usage is TRBV15 and J usage is TRBJ2-1, with no clear D. The germline V and J ends were trimmed by 3 bases and 8 bases, with 17 bases remaining between them. In germline, CDR1 is LNHNV, CDR2 YYDKDF (reference sequence). This CDR3 has 15 amino acids. In DNA, the CDR3 is TGTGCCACCAGCAGTCGACCTGTACCGGCGGATGAGCAGTTCTTC. It specifies CATSSRPVPADEQFF.

The V gene is TRBV5-1, the J gene TRBJ1-5, with 8 positions matching TRBD1. V lost 4 bases to trimming and J lost 6 bases; unmatched junction nucleotides: 9. The germline V gene has CDR1 SGHRS and CDR2 YFSETQ. CDR3 length equals 15 residues. This CDR3 is CASSRSTGVGQPQHF. CDR3 DNA sequence: TGCGCCAGCAGCCGTTCGACAGGGGTGGGTCAGCCCCAGCATTTT.

The chain recombines TRBV9 with TRBJ1-1; D gene ambiguous. V gave up 0 bases and J gave up 1 base, with 7 bases separating them. CDR3 length equals 14 residues. The germline CDR1 and CDR2 sequences are SGDLS and YYNGEE. For the CDR3, the DNA is TGTGCCAGCAGCGTAGGAGGGAAGAACACTGAAGCTTTCTTT. This translates into CASSVGGKNTEAFF.

The chain links TRBV7-8 to TRBJ1-1; D not certain. The V and J ends lost 0 bases and 8 bases respectively, with 16 bases between them. Germline lookup yields CDR1 SGHVS and CDR2 FQNEAQ. There are 15 residues in the CDR3. The CDR3 DNA follows: TGTGCCAGCAGCTTAGCTCCAGGAGGAGTTGGGGAAGCTTTCTTT. This gives the protein CASSLAPGGVGEAFF.

The chain joins TRBV27 to TRBJ2-5; 7 nucleotides align to TRBD1. V lost 4 bases to trimming and J lost 3 bases; unmatched junction nucleotides: 8. The germline V gene has CDR1 MNHEY and CDR2 SMNVEV (reference sequence). The CDR3 loop spans 15 amino acids. Here the CDR3 reads CASSSTGNSKETQYF. Written as DNA, the CDR3 is TGTGCCAGCAGTTCGACAGGGAACTCCAAAGAGACCCAGTACTTC.